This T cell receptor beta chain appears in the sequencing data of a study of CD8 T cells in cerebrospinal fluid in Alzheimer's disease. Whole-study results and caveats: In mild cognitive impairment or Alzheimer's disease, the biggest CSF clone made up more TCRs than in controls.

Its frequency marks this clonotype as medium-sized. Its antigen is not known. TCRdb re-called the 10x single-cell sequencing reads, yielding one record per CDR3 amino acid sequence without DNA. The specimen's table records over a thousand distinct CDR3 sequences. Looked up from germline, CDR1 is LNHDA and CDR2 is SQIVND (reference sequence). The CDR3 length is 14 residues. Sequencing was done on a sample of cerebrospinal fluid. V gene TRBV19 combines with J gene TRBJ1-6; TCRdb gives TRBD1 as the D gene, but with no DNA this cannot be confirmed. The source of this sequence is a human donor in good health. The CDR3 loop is CASSIGQVVSPLHF.